This TCR beta chain was identified in a study of radiotherapy plus CTLA-4 blockade in lung cancer. Germline V lookup: CDR1 SGDLS, CDR2 YYNGEE. V lost 3 bases and J 5 bases, leaving 10 bases between the germline ends. The CDR3 is 13 residues long. Assay: immunoSEQ multiplex PCR; the TCRdb copy retains only in-frame clones and omits some. The sample holds about 51,000 clones, about three quarters seen once. This clone was detected only once. The V gene is TRBV9, the J gene TRBJ2-3; D perhaps matches TRBD1 (6 bases). The source was peripheral blood, collected from a patient treated with radiotherapy plus ipilimumab. This TCR was recovered from a human donor with non-small cell lung cancer whose response to radiotherapy plus ipilimumab could not be evaluated. The CDR3 protein is CASSGGPGDTQYF. The CDR3 DNA is TGTGCCAGCAGCGGGGGGCCGGGAGATACGCAGTATTTT.